This T cell receptor beta chain comes out of a study of CD8 T cells in Susac syndrome. This CDR3 has 14 amino acids. With 1 base removed from V and 1 base from J, the gap between germline ends came to 7 bases. Germline values: CDR1 SGHTA, CDR2 FQGNSA. When the RNA was reverse transcribed, random hexamers were used with an input of roughly 0.45 to 1 ug. The amplification used immunoSEQ multiplex PCR on TCR beta CDR3; it spanned 54 Vbeta and 13 Jbeta. Via MiXCR, TCRdb re-called the immunoSEQ multiplex PCR reads, giving one row per CDR3 protein. This table has 200,000 to 300,000 distinct CDR3 sequences, about 96% appearing once. Sequencing of TCR beta covered CD8+ and CD4+ T cells obtained from blood.

This chain connects TRBV7-2 to TRBJ2-5; no clear D. The TCR was taken from a human donor with Susac syndrome. The sample comprised CD4+ T cells from PBMCs. Here the CDR3 reads CASSLGGLQETQYF. The CDR3 DNA sequence: TGTGCCAGCAGCTTAGGCGGCCTCCAAGAGACCCAGTACTTC.